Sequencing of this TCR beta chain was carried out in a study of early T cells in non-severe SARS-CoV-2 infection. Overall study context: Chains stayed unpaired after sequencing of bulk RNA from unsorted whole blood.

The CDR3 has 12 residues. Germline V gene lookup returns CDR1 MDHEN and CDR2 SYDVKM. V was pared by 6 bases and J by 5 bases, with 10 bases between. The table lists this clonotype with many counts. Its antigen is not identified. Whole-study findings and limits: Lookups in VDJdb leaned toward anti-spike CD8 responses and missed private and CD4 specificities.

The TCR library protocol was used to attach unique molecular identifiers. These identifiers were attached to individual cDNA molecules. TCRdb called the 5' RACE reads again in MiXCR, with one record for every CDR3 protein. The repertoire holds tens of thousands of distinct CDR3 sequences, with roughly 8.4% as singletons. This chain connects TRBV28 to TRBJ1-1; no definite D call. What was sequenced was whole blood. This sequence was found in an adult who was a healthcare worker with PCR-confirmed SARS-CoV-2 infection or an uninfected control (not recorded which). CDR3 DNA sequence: TGTGCCAGCAGCCTGGGTAGAACTGAAGCTTTCTTT. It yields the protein CASSLGRTEAFF.